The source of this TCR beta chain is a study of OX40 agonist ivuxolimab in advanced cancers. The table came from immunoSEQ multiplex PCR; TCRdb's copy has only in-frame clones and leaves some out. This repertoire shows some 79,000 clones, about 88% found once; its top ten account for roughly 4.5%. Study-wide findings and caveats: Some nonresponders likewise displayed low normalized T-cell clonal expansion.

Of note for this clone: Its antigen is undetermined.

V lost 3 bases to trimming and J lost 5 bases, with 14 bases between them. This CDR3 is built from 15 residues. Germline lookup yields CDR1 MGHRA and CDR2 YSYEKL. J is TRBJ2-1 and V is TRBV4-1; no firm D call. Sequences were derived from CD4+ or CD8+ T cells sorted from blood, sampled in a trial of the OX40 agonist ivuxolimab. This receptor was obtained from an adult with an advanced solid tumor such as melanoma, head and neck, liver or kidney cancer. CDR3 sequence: CASSQGWRGNNEQFF. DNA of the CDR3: TGCGCCAGCAGCCAGGGTTGGCGCGGAAACAATGAGCAGTTCTTC.